The 29 T cell receptor beta chains listed next were all sequenced from one sample in a study of CD8 T cells in Susac syndrome. With random hexamers, reverse transcription was performed on about 0.5 to 1 ug of RNA. TCRdb used MiXCR to reprocess the immunoSEQ multiplex PCR reads, holding one entry per CDR3 protein. Here the sample spans around 220,000 distinct CDR3 sequences, around nine tenths being singletons. Sequenced material: CD8+ T cells from PBMCs. The receptors here all came from a human donor with multiple sclerosis.

V gene TRBV4-3 combines with J gene TRBJ2-3; TRBD2 matches at 9 bases. This CDR3 comprises 17 residues. Per germline, CDR1 LGHNA and CDR2 YSLEER. Trimming took 0 bases from V and 5 from J; bases not matched to a gene: 9. CDR3 nucleotides: TGCGCCAGCAGCCAAGAGGGAGGGACTAGCTTCTTAGATACGCAGTATTTT. Translating gives CASSQEGGTSFLDTQYF.

DNA for the CDR3: TGTGCCAGCAGTGACGGGGCAGGGGGCGATTCACCCCTCCACTTT. Its translation: CASSDGAGGDSPLHF. This chain uses TRBV6-4 with TRBJ1-6, with TRBD1 matching 8 bases. This CDR3 is 15 amino acids long. Germline CDR1 and CDR2: MRHNA and SNTAGT. With V trimmed by 2 bases and J by 8 bases, 5 bases remained unmatched.

J is TRBJ2-1 and V is TRBV5-6; 7 bases are shared with TRBD1. Germline V CDR1 and CDR2: SGHDT, YYEEEE. Trimming cost V 4 bases and J 11 bases; bases outside gene matches: 3. The CDR3 runs 11 residues. DNA for the CDR3: TGTGCCAGCAGCCTGGGACAGCAGCAGTTCTTC. It translates to CASSLGQQQFF.

The chain carries TRBV7-9 and TRBJ2-3; 8 bases are a match to TRBD2. The germline V gene has CDR1 SEHNR and CDR2 FQNEAQ (reference sequence). Trimming cost V 5 bases and J 6 bases; bases outside gene matches: 16. The CDR3 is 17 amino acids. The DNA for the CDR3 is TGTGCCAGCAGCACCGCCGGCGCGGGAGGCATGTGGGATACGCAGTATTTT. It specifies CASSTAGAGGMWDTQYF.

The chain carries TRBV19 and TRBJ2-2; 9 bases are a match to TRBD1. CDR1 and CDR2 (germline): LNHDA, SQIVND (reference sequence). CDR3 length equals 15 residues. V shed 6 bases and J 4 bases; nucleotides not matched to a gene: 6. The CDR3 loop reads CASSSLGQGTGELFF. Here the CDR3 DNA reads TGTGCCAGTAGCTCATTGGGACAGGGCACCGGGGAGCTGTTTTTT.

The V call is TRBV3-1, the J call TRBJ2-7, with TRBD1 matching over 7 bases. Germline V gives CDR1 LGHDT, CDR2 YNNKEL (reference sequence). The CDR3 has 15 residues. The V segment lost 4 bases and the J segment 4 bases; nucleotides outside the gene matches: 10. CDR3 region: CASSPSGWDSYEQYF. The DNA of the CDR3 is TGTGCCAGCAGCCCGTCCGGTTGGGACAGTTACGAGCAGTACTTC.

The J gene is TRBJ2-3, the V gene TRBV12-3 or TRBV12-4; 13 bases are shared with TRBD2. Trimming removed 2 bases from V and 10 bases from J; junction bases left unmatched: 3. The CDR3 sequence is 14 residues long. The CDR3 spells CASSLWTSGRAQYF. Written as DNA, the CDR3 is TGTGCCAGCAGTTTATGGACTAGCGGGAGAGCGCAGTATTTT.

The chain links TRBV15 to TRBJ2-5, with 8 bases identical to TRBD2. The CDR3 contains 15 residues. CDR1 and CDR2 (germline): LNHNV, YYDKDF (reference sequence). The V gene end was trimmed by 0 bases and the J gene end by 4 bases; junction bases not matched to a gene: 4. This CDR3 is CATSRDRLASETQYF. The CDR3 DNA sequence: TGTGCCACCAGCAGAGATCGACTAGCGTCAGAGACCCAGTACTTC.

The rearrangement links TRBV5-6 to TRBJ2-3; TRBD2 matches at 8 bases. Germline lookup yields CDR1 SGHDT and CDR2 YYEEEE. Trimming removed 7 bases from V and 7 bases from J; junction bases left unmatched: 5. The CDR3 contains 12 residues. In DNA, the CDR3 is TGTGCCAGCCGGACGGGGGGGTATACGCAGTATTTT. It is translated as CASRTGGYTQYF.

The chain employs TRBV28 and TRBJ1-1, with D maybe TRBD1 (5 bases). The V end lost 3 bases, the J end lost 5 bases, and 13 bases lay between the germline ends. CDR1 and CDR2 from the germline V gene are MDHEN and SYDVKM. The CDR3 totals 14 residues. The CDR3 DNA follows: TGTGCCAGCAGTTTTGCGGGGAAGGGGACTGAAGCTTTCTTT. This gives the protein CASSFAGKGTEAFF.

The gene calls are TRBV6-1 and TRBJ2-7, with 8 positions matching TRBD1. From germline, CDR1 is MNHNS and CDR2 SASEGT. This CDR3 has 15 residues. J was trimmed by 2 bases and V by 0 bases; bases with no gene match: 3. In DNA form, the CDR3 reads TGTGCCAGCAGTGAAGCGAGGGACAGGCCCTACGAGCAGTACTTC. It translates to CASSEARDRPYEQYF.

The chain is built from TRBV7-8 and TRBJ1-2; D uncertain. The V end lost 0 bases, the J end lost 6 bases, and 17 bases lay between the germline ends. The CDR3 sequence is 16 residues long. Germline V lookup: CDR1 SGHVS, CDR2 FQNEAQ. CDR3 residues: CASSLARPEVGNGYTF. The CDR3 DNA reads TGTGCCAGCAGCTTAGCGAGACCCGAGGTGGGGAATGGCTACACCTTC.

The DNA of the CDR3 is TGTGCCAGCAGCCGGACCCGTAACCCCACAGATACGCAGTATTTT. Its protein is CASSRTRNPTDTQYF. V is TRBV7-8 and J is TRBJ2-3, with unresolved D. Germline assignment: CDR1 SGHVS and CDR2 FQNEAQ. The V gene lost 5 bases and the J gene lost 2 bases, with 14 bases spanning the gap. The CDR3 is 15 amino acids.

The chain carries TRBV9 and TRBJ2-5; a possible D gene is TRBD1 (6 bases). Per the germline V gene, CDR1 is SGDLS and CDR2 is YYNGEE. This CDR3 contains 13 residues. V was cut by 3 bases and J by 2 bases, with 8 bases left in between. The CDR3 spells CASSAGQQETQYF. CDR3 in DNA: TGTGCCAGCAGCGCCGGACAGCAAGAGACCCAGTACTTC.

V usage is TRBV2 and J usage is TRBJ2-2, with D unclear. Germline loops: CDR1 SNHLY, CDR2 FYNNEI. The CDR3 has 12 amino acids. V lost 2 bases and J lost 7, with 5 bases in between. The chain's CDR3 is CASSEFGGELFF. As DNA, the CDR3 is TGTGCCAGCAGTGAATTCGGCGGGGAGCTGTTTTTT.

The genes are TRBV13 and TRBJ2-2; D not resolved. V lost 5 bases and J 6 bases, leaving 7 bases between the germline ends. This CDR3 has 12 residues. CDR1 PRHDT and CDR2 FYEKMQ come from the germline V gene (reference sequence). This CDR3 is CASSRSSGELFF. The DNA for the CDR3 is TGTGCCAGCAGCCGCTCCTCCGGGGAGCTGTTTTTT.

This rearrangement joins TRBV9 to TRBJ2-3, with D hard to call. V lost 3 bases to trimming and J lost 8 bases, with 13 bases between them. The germline gives CDR1 SGDLS, CDR2 YYNGEE. The CDR3 has 13 residues. CDR3 sequence reads: CASSDPPQSTQYF. The CDR3 nucleotides are TGTGCCAGCAGCGACCCCCCCCAGAGTACGCAGTATTTT.

V usage is TRBV12-3 or TRBV12-4 and J usage is TRBJ1-2; D gene ambiguous. Trimming pared 1 base from V and 6 bases from J, leaving 18 bases between. The CDR3 runs 16 residues. CDR3 sequence: CASSLGTPSNRDGYTF. The CDR3 DNA sequence: TGTGCCAGCAGTTTAGGGACCCCATCGAATCGGGATGGCTACACCTTC.

This clonotype was picked up one time. V is TRBV3-1 and J is TRBJ2-6, with D possibly matching TRBD1 (7 bases). Germline CDR1 is LGHDT and CDR2 is YNNKEL (reference sequence). This CDR3 contains 18 residues. V was shortened by 3 bases and J by 2 bases, with 17 bases between the two germline ends. The CDR3 sequence is CASSHLGGGGTGANVLTF. The CDR3 region has the DNA TGTGCCAGCAGCCACTTAGGAGGAGGGGGCACTGGGGCCAACGTCCTGACTTTC.

The rearrangement links TRBV5-4 to TRBJ2-5; 14 nucleotides align to TRBD2. With 4 bases clipped from V and 5 bases from J, the junction kept 10 bases outside the gene matches. CDR1 is SGHNT, CDR2 YYREEE, per germline (reference sequence). This CDR3 is built from 17 residues. The CDR3: CASSLPGLAGVIETQYF. The DNA of the CDR3 is TGTGCCAGCAGCCTACCGGGACTAGCGGGAGTCATTGAGACCCAGTACTTC.

This rearrangement joins TRBV28 to TRBJ2-5, with 7 bases fitting TRBD1. The CDR3 extends over 14 amino acids. Germline lookup yields CDR1 MDHEN and CDR2 SYDVKM. Germline trimming cut 6 bases from V and 4 bases from J; bases unmatched to any gene: 8. In DNA, the CDR3 is TGTGCCAGCAGCGCCGGGACAGTCACAGAGACCCAGTACTTC. It encodes CASSAGTVTETQYF.

The CDR3 sequence: CSVTTGGASYGYTF. CDR3 DNA sequence: TGCAGCGTGACGACAGGGGGCGCGAGCTATGGCTACACCTTC. The chain recombines TRBV29-1 with TRBJ1-2; 10 bases map to TRBD1. The CDR3 contains 14 residues. The ends lost 6 bases at V and 4 bases at J; junction bases unmatched: 8. Germline CDR1 SQVTM, CDR2 ANQGSEA. Variable domain in full (rest from reference TRBV29-1 and TRBJ1-2): SAVISQKPSRDICQRGTSLTIQCQVDSQVTMMFWYRQQPGQSLTLIATANQGSEATYESGFVIDKFPISRPNLTFSTLTVSNMSPEDSSIYLCSVTTGGASYGYTFGSGTRLTVV.

This rearrangement joins TRBV2 to TRBJ1-4, with D perhaps matching TRBD1 (6 bases). V lost 1 base to trimming and J lost 7 bases, with 13 bases between them. This CDR3 comprises 15 residues. Germline CDR1 is SNHLY and CDR2 is FYNNEI. The DNA of the CDR3 is TGTGCCAGCAGTGAAGAAGTAAGGGGGGGTGAAAAACTGTTTTTT. It codes for CASSEEVRGGEKLFF.

This chain uses TRBV9 with TRBJ2-2; perhaps TRBD1 as D (6 bases). The ends were cut back, 3 bases at V and 4 bases at J, with 22 bases in the middle. The CDR3 covers 18 residues. Germline lookup yields CDR1 SGDLS and CDR2 YYNGEE. The CDR3 reads CASSAAFLRGGSTGELFF. The CDR3 DNA is TGTGCCAGCAGCGCCGCCTTTTTACGAGGGGGTAGCACCGGGGAGCTGTTTTTT.

The CDR3 reads CASGMQGEVADTQYF. CDR3 nucleotides: TGTGCTAGTGGCATGCAGGGAGAAGTCGCAGATACGCAGTATTTT. J is TRBJ2-3 and V is TRBV12-5; D may match TRBD1 or TRBD2 (5 bases each). The CDR3 sequence is 15 residues long. With 6 bases removed from V and 4 bases from J, the gap between germline ends came to 17 bases. Looked up from germline, CDR1 is LGHNT and CDR2 is FRNRAP.

CDR3 nucleotides: TGTGCCACCGCCCCGGGACAGACGAACACCGGGGAGCTGTTTTTT. Its translation is CATAPGQTNTGELFF. V gene TRBV24-1 combines with J gene TRBJ2-2; 7 bases align to TRBD1. The J segment lost 0 bases and the V segment lost 9 bases, leaving 6 bases of the junction unmatched. CDR1 KGHDR and CDR2 SFDVKD come from the germline V gene. The CDR3 has 15 residues.

This clonotype was counted once. The chain uses TRBV10-3 and TRBJ2-2; D is unresolved. The V end lost 2 bases, the J end lost 6 bases, and 7 bases lay between the germline ends. CDR1 is ENHRY and CDR2 is SYGVKD in the germline V gene. The CDR3 covers 13 residues. CDR3 in DNA: TGTGCCATCAGTGAGGATATGGCCGGGGAGCTGTTTTTT. It yields the protein CAISEDMAGELFF.

The V gene is TRBV9, the J gene TRBJ2-7, with 8 bases identical to TRBD2. The germline V gene has CDR1 SGDLS and CDR2 YYNGEE. V trimming: 5 bases; J trimming: 3 bases; junction bases outside the gene matches: 4. The CDR3 has 13 amino acids. The CDR3 is CASSQAGGYEQYF. In DNA form, the CDR3 reads TGTGCCAGCAGTCAGGCGGGAGGCTACGAGCAGTACTTC.

The V call is TRBV12-3 or TRBV12-4, the J call TRBJ1-4; perhaps TRBD1 as D (5 bases). The CDR3 loop spans 13 amino acids. With 8 bases removed from V and 2 bases from J, the gap between germline ends came to 9 bases. In nucleotides, the CDR3 is TGTGCCAGCCGGGACTCCACTAATGAAAAACTGTTTTTT. It is translated as CASRDSTNEKLFF.